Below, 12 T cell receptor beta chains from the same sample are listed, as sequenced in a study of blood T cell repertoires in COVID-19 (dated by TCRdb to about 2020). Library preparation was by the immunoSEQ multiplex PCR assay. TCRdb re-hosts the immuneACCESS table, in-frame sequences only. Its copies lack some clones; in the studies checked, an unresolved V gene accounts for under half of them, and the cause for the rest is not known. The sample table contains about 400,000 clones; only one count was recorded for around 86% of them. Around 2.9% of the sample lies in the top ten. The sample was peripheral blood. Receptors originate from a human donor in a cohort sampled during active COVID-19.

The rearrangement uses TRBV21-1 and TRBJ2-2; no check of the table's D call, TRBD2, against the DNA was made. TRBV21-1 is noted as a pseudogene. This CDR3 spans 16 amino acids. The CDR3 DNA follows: TGTGCCAGCAGCAAATGTAGGAGAAAAAACACCGGGGAGCTGTTTTTT. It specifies CASSKCRRKNTGELFF.

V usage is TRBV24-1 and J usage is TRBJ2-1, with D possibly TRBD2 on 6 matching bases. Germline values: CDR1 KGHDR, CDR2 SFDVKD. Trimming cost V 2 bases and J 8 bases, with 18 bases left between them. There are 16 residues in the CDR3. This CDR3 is CATSDSPSDYRDEQFF. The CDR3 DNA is TGTGCCACCAGTGATTCGCCCTCGGACTACCGTGATGAGCAGTTCTTC.

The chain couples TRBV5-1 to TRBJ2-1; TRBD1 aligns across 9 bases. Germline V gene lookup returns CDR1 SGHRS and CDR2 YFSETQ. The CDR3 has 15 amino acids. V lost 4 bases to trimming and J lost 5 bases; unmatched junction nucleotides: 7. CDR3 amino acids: CASSEYRGLDNEQFF. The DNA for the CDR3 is TGCGCCAGCAGCGAGTACAGGGGGCTCGACAATGAGCAGTTCTTC.

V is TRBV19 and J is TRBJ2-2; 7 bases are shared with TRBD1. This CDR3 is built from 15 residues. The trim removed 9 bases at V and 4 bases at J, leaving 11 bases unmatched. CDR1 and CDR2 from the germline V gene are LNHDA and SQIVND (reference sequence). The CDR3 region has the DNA TGTGCCAGCAAGAGCCAGGACAGGTTCACCGGGGAGCTGTTTTTT. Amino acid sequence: CASKSQDRFTGELFF.

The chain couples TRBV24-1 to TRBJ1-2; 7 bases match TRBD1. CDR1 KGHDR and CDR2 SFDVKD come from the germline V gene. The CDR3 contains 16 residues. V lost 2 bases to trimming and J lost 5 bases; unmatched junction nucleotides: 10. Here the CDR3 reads CATSDSRTGTAYGYTF. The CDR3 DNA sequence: TGTGCCACCAGTGATTCGCGGACCGGGACAGCTTATGGCTACACCTTC.

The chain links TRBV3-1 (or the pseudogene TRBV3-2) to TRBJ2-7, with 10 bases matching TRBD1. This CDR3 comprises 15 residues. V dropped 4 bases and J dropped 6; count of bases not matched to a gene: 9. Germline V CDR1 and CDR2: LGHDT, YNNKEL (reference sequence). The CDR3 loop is CASSLTGQGVGEQYF. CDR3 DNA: TGTGCCAGCAGCCTTACCGGACAGGGGGTGGGCGAGCAGTACTTC.

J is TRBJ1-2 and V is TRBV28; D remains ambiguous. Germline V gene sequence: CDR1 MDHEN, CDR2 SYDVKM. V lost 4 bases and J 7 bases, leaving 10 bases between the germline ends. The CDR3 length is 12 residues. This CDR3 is CASSSESGGYTF. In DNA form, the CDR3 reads TGTGCCAGCAGTTCCGAGTCCGGTGGCTACACCTTC.

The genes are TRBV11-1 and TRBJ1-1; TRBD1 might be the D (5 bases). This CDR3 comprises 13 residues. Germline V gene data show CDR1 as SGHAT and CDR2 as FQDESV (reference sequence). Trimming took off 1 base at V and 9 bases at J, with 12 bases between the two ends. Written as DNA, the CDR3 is TGTGCCAGCAGCTTAGGGACAAGAGAAAAAGCTTTCTTT. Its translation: CASSLGTREKAFF.

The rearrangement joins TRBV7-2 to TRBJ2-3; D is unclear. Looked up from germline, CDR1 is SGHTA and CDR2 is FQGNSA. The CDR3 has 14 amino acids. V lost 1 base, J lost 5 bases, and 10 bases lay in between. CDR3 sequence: CASSLVDGQDTQYF. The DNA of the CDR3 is TGTGCCAGCAGCTTAGTTGATGGGCAAGATACGCAGTATTTT.

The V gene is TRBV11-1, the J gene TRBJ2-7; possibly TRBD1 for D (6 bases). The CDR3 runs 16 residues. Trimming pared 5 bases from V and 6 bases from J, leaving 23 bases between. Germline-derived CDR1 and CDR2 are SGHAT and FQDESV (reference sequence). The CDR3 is CASSPKRGGTAGEQYF. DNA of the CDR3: TGTGCCAGCAGCCCCAAAAGAGGGGGTACGGCTGGCGAGCAGTACTTC.

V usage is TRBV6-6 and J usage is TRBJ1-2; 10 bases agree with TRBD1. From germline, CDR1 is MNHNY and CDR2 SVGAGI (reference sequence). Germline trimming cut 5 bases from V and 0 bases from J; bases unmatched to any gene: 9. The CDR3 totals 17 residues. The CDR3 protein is CASSQRDRGASNYGYTF. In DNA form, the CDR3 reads TGTGCCAGCAGTCAACGGGACAGGGGCGCCTCTAACTATGGCTACACCTTC.

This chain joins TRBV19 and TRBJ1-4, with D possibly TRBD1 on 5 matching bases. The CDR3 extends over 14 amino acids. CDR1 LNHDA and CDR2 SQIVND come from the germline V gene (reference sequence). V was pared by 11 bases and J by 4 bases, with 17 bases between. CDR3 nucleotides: TGTGCCTCAACTCGGGGGGTCGGTAATGAAAAACTGTTTTTT. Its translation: CASTRGVGNEKLFF. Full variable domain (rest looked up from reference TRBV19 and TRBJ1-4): DGGITQSPKYLFRKEGQNVTLSCEQNLNHDAMYWYRQDPGQGLRLIYYSQIVNDFQKGDIAEGYSVSREKKESFPLTVTSAQKNPTAFYLCASTRGVGNEKLFFGSGTQLSVL.